These 2 T cell receptor beta chains originate from one sample sequenced in a study of T cells in Graves' hyperthyroidism and ophthalmopathy. Amplification yielded TCR beta CDR3 regions, with RNA transcripts as the source. The TCR CDR3 was amplified in a first-round RT-PCR using the HTBI primer set. TCRdb re-called the multiplex PCR reads through MiXCR, storing one row per CDR3 protein. The sample records approximately 720,000 distinct CDR3 sequences, about 19% being singletons. Sequencing was done on a sample of blood. These receptor sequences come from a woman in her fifties or sixties with Graves' hyperthyroidism that later progressed to Graves' ophthalmopathy.

This clonotype was found many times. The rearrangement joins TRBV3-1 to TRBJ2-3, with 9 nucleotides matching TRBD2. The CDR3 contains 19 residues. Germline CDR1 LGHDT, CDR2 YNNKEL (reference sequence). J was trimmed by 1 base and V by 1 base; bases with no gene match: 12. The CDR3 region is CASSQVARGGAPGTDTQYF. The CDR3 DNA follows: TGTGCCAGCAGCCAAGTTGCTCGCGGGGGGGCACCGGGCACAGATACGCAGTATTTT.

This clonotype was counted many times. The gene calls are TRBV5-1 and TRBJ2-7, with a possible D match to TRBD2 (7 bases). The CDR3 totals 15 residues. Trimming removed 0 bases at V and 2 bases at J, with 12 bases between. The germline V gene encodes CDR1 SGHRS and CDR2 YFSETQ. CDR3 sequence reads: CASSLEAGAAYEQYF. The CDR3 DNA reads as TGCGCCAGCAGCTTGGAGGCGGGGGCGGCCTACGAGCAGTACTTC.